This T cell receptor (beta chain) was obtained from a study of T cells in Graves' hyperthyroidism and ophthalmopathy. Study results and caveats: Stable hyperthyroidism and ophthalmopathy were separated using 13 V-J signatures.

This clonotype was found many times. Its antigen is not known. Patients aged 18 to 65 had newly diagnosed hyperthyroidism that had lasted under 2 months. Exclusion of patients followed from uncontrolled infection, other autoimmune disease, pregnancy or lactation. Cells are PBMCs isolated from around 9.4 ml of fresh blood. The source material, RNA transcripts, was used to amplify TCR beta CDR3 regions. The HTBI set primed first-round TCR CDR3 RT-PCR. Using its own MiXCR run on the multiplex PCR reads, TCRdb lists one record per CDR3 protein. The sample lists some 510,000 distinct CDR3 sequences; about a fifth were seen once. The CDR3 spans 15 residues. Trimming removed 1 base at V and 8 bases at J, with 15 bases between.

What was sequenced was blood. V usage is TRBV12-3 or TRBV12-4 and J usage is TRBJ1-3; no definite D call. The sequence derives from a man between 18 and 35 years old with Graves' hyperthyroidism. Here the CDR3 reads CASSLGWGDSDTIYF. CDR3 coding DNA: TGTGCCAGCAGTTTAGGGTGGGGAGATTCGGACACCATATATTTT.